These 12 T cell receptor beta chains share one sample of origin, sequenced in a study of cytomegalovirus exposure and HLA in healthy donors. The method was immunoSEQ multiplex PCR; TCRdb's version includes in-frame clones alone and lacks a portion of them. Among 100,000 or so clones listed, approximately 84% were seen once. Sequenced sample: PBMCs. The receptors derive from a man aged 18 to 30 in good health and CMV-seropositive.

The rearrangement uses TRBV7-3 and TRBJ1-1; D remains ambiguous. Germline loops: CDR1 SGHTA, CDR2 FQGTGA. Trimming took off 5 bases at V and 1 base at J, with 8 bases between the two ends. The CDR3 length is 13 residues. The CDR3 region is CASSTRQNTEAFF. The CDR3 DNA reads TGTGCCAGCAGCACCCGACAGAACACTGAAGCTTTCTTT.

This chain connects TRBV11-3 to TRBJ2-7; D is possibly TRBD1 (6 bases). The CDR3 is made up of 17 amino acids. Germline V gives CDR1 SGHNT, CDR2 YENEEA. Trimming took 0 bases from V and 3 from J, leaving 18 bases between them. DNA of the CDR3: TGTGCCAGCAGCTTAGATGGGACCAGGGGCTTTCTCTACGAGCAGTACTTC. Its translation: CASSLDGTRGFLYEQYF.

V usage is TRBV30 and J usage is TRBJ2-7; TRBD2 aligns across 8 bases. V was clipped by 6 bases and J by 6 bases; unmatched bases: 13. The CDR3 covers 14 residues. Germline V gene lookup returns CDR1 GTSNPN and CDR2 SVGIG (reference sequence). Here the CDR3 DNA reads TGTGCCTGCCGGGGGGGGGAGTTAGCTTTCGAGCAGTACTTC. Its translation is CACRGGELAFEQYF.

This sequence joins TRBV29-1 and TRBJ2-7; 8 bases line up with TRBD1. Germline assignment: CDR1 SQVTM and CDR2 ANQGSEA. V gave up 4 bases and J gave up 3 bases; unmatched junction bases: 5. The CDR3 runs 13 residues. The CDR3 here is CSVGGGQGYEQYF. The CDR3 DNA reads TGCAGCGTTGGCGGTGGACAGGGCTACGAGCAGTACTTC.

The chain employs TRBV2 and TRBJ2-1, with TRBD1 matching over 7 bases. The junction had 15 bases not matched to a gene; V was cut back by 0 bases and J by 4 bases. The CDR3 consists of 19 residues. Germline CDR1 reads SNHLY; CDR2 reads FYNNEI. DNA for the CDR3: TGTGCCAGCAGTGAAGCGCTTCAGACAGGGCCCTTGGGTTACAATGAGCAGTTCTTC. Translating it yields CASSEALQTGPLGYNEQFF.

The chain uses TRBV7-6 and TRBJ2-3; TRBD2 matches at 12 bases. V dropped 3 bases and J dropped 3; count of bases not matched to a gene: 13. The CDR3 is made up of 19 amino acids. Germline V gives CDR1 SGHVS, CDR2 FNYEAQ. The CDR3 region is CASSLMGGLAGSVTDTQYF. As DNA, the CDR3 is TGTGCCAGCAGCTTGATGGGTGGACTAGCGGGATCCGTGACAGATACGCAGTATTTT.

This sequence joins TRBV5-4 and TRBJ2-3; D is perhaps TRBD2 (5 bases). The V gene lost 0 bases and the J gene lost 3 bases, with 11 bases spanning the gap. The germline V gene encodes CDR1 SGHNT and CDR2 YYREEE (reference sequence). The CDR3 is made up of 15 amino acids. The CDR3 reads CASSLGTPITDTQYF. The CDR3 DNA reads TGTGCCAGCAGCTTGGGGACTCCGATTACAGATACGCAGTATTTT.

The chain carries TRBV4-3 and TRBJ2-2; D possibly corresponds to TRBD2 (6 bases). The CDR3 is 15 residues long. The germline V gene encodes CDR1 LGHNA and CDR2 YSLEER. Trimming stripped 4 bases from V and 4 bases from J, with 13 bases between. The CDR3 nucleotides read TGCGCCAGCAGCCCAACCACTAGCAGCACCGGGGAGCTGTTTTTT. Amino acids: CASSPTTSSTGELFF.

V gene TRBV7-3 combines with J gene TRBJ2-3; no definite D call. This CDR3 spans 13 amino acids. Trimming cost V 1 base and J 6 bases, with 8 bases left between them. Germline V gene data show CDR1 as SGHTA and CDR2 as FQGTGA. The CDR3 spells CASSLNAADTQYF. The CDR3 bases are TGTGCCAGCAGCTTAAATGCTGCGGATACGCAGTATTTT.

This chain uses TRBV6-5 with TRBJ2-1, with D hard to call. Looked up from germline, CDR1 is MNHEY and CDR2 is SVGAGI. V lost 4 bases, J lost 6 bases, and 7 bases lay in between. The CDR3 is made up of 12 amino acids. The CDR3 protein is CASSLWSNEQFF. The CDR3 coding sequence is TGTGCCAGCAGTTTATGGAGCAATGAGCAGTTCTTC.

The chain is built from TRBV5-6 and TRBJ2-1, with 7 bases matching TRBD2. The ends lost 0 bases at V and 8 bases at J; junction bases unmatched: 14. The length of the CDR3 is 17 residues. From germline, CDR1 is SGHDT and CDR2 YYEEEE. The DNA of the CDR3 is TGTGCCAGCAGCTTGGTGGGACTACAAATTGGAGGATATGAGCAGTTCTTC. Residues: CASSLVGLQIGGYEQFF.

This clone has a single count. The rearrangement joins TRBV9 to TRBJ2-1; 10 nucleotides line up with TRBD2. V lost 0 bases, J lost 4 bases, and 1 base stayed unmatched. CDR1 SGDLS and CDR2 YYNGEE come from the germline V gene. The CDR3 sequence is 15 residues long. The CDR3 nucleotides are TGTGCCAGCAGCGTAGATAGCGGGGGGTACAATGAGCAGTTCTTC. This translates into CASSVDSGGYNEQFF.